This T cell receptor (beta chain) originates from a study of shared clonotypes between healthy human individuals. Study as a whole: A donor's plate count was three for CD4 naive and three for CD4 memory; CD8 naive had two and CD8 memory one.

Concerning this clone: The antigen is unknown.

Germline values: CDR1 SNHLY, CDR2 FYNNEI. CDR3 size: 15 residues. J gave up 7 bases and V 5 bases, and 6 bases lay outside the gene matches. Genomic DNA (from each subset) was split evenly across several immunoSEQ plates. Per the original methods: Filtering differed, since immunoSEQ gave only junction sequences and no quality scores. Generated by immunoSEQ multiplex PCR, the TCRdb table keeps only in-frame clones and is missing some. Clone size and the V and J calls come from that table; the DNA yielded D and trimming. The sample holds some 700,000 clones, about 92% seen once. Study-level findings and limits: It was observed that 4% to 6% of naive CD4 clonotypes were shared across a handful of donors.

The chain employs TRBV2 and TRBJ2-1, with 12 bases that match TRBD2. The material sequenced was memory CD8+ T cells from PBMCs. Subset of the sample: CD45RO+ cells pooled with CCR7-negative TemRA cells. This receptor was identified in a man younger than 30 in good health. Some clones in this sample may be carry-over from other donors' samples. The CDR3 DNA reads as TGTGCCAGCAGTCGACTAGCGGGAGATCTGAATGAGCAGTTCTTC. This encodes CASSRLAGDLNEQFF. Complete variable domain (other parts from reference TRBV2 and TRBJ2-1): EPEVTQTPSHQVTQMGQEVILRCVPISNHLYFYWYRQILGQKVEFLVSFYNNEISEKSEIFDDQFSVERPDGSNFTLKIRSTKLEDSAMYFCASSRLAGDLNEQFFGPGTRLTVL.